This T cell receptor (beta chain) came from a study of graft-versus-host responses after intestinal transplantation. Study in general: Among the recipients, transplants were multivisceral, liver-intestinal, or isolated intestinal. The recipients all started with anti-thymocyte globulin induction and then took tacrolimus and steroids for two to four years.

Notes on the study in general: Some GvH clones were seen earlier in gut or blood, suggesting intestinal origin. Where graft-donor T cell macrochimerism was present, patients had high graft-versus-host to host-versus-graft clonal ratios in allografts.

TCRdb's copy holds only in-frame clones and misses some; the assay was immunoSEQ multiplex PCR. This repertoire shows fewer than 90,000 clones, about 95% found once; its top ten account for approximately 0.2%. Note on this clone: As yet, its antigen is unknown.

Germline V gene lookup returns CDR1 MNHNY and CDR2 SVGAGI (reference sequence). Losses at the gene ends were 6 bases for V and 3 bases for J; bases not matched to a gene: 7. The CDR3 consists of 15 residues. The sample consisted of unstimulated CD4+ T cells sorted from spleen or lymph node cells, taken before transplant. This chain joins TRBV6-6 and TRBJ1-5; TRBD1 agrees at 8 bases. This clonotype originated in a human donor who was the organ donor for an intestinal transplant. The CDR3 DNA sequence: TGTGCCAGCAGGAGACAGGGGATCGACAATCAGCCCCAGCATTTT. It is translated as CASRRQGIDNQPQHF.